The T cell receptor (beta chain) described here comes from a study of STAT5B mutations in CD4+ large granular lymphocyte leukemia. Trimming shortened V by 2 bases and J by 3 bases, and 17 bases separated the two germline ends. The germline V gene encodes CDR1 SGHTA and CDR2 FQGNSA. The CDR3 runs to 17 residues. The assay was immunoSEQ multiplex PCR, and TCRdb's table has in-frame clones only and misses some. The data show approximately 8,100 clones, 76% seen once. The receptor's source is a woman aged 55-75 years with CD4+ T-cell large granular lymphocyte leukemia. The J gene is TRBJ1-5, the V gene TRBV7-2; D might be TRBD1 (5 bases). Sequencing input: PBMCs. The CDR3 DNA reads TGTGCCAGCAGCTTAAAACCAGGGCCTACTTACAATCAGCCCCAGCATTTT. It encodes CASSLKPGPTYNQPQHF.